A single T cell receptor (beta chain) is shown here with its context. Its specificity is not known. This entry is derived from a study of cytomegalovirus exposure and HLA in healthy donors. Notes on the study in general: Later examination showed HLA-associated TCR beta chains had greater clonal expansion than equally common others. Associated with HLA alleles at 0.05 false discovery rate in a later analysis were about 17,000 TCR beta sequences. Cytomegalovirus status was reportedly diagnosed by the classifier with high sensitivity and specificity.

60 Vbeta and 13 Jbeta primers were used in PCR. Assay: immunoSEQ multiplex PCR; the TCRdb copy retains only in-frame clones and omits some. Found here are 70,000 or so clones, 55% to 65% of them singletons; the top ten hold approximately 2.9%. The CDR3 loop spans 18 amino acids. Trimming stripped 4 bases from V and 0 bases from J, with 19 bases between. Germline CDR1 reads LNHNV; CDR2 reads YYDKDF (reference sequence). V usage is TRBV15 and J usage is TRBJ1-3, with D unresolved. Specimen: PBMCs. This sequence was found in a woman between 50 and 59 years old in good health and CMV-seronegative. CDR3 sequence (DNA): TGTGCCACCAGCAACCGCCACCTAGATACTTCCTCTGGAAACACCATATATTTT. This sequence encodes CATSNRHLDTSSGNTIYF.